Each of the 26 T cell receptor beta chains below was sequenced from the same sample in a study of blood T cell repertoires in COVID-19. Libraries were prepared by immunoSEQ multiplex PCR; TCRdb keeps only in-frame clonotypes and omits some of them. The profile shows under 250,000 clones, nearly 90% of them singletons. What was sequenced was PBMCs or T cells enriched from blood (not recorded which). These receptors originate from a man in his thirties or forties who had recovered from COVID-19.

This clone occurred a few times. This chain links TRBV4-1 with TRBJ2-1; 9 bases match TRBD2. Germline V gene lookup returns CDR1 MGHRA and CDR2 YSYEKL. The CDR3 has 18 residues. V was clipped by 0 bases and J by 6 bases; unmatched bases: 12. The CDR3 here is CASSQERLAVGSPNEQFF. In DNA, the CDR3 is TGCGCCAGCAGCCAAGAGAGACTAGCGGTTGGGTCCCCCAATGAGCAGTTCTTC.

The chain combines TRBV6-5 with TRBJ2-7; D unresolved. The CDR3 is 11 residues long. Germline CDR1 reads MNHEY; CDR2 reads SVGAGI. V gave up 6 bases and J gave up 5 bases, with 8 bases separating them. The CDR3 reads CASRVRDEQYF. In DNA form, the CDR3 reads TGTGCCAGCAGGGTTCGGGACGAGCAGTACTTC.

The V call is TRBV30, the J call TRBJ1-6; 10 bases fit TRBD1. Germline CDR1 and CDR2: GTSNPN and SVGIG (reference sequence). CDR3 size: 16 residues. The V gene end was trimmed by 3 bases and the J gene end by 6 bases; junction bases not matched to a gene: 8. CDR3 coding DNA: TGTGCCTGGAGCGCGCGACAGGGGGCGCGTAATTCACCCCTCCACTTT. Residues: CAWSARQGARNSPLHF.

The V and J genes are TRBV19 and TRBJ2-1; D possibly corresponds to TRBD1 (6 bases). The CDR3 covers 15 residues. Germline V gene sequence: CDR1 LNHDA, CDR2 SQIVND (reference sequence). V shed 3 bases and J shed 0 bases, with 9 bases lying between them. CDR3 DNA sequence: TGTGCCAGTAGTATGAGGGGGTCCTCCTACAATGAGCAGTTCTTC. Protein product: CASSMRGSSYNEQFF.

This clone came up a few times. The chain carries TRBV3-1 (or the pseudogene TRBV3-2) and TRBJ2-5; 7 nucleotides align to TRBD1. CDR1 LGHDT and CDR2 YNNKEL come from the germline V gene (reference sequence). There are 14 residues in the CDR3. Trimming at V came to 4 bases and at J to 3 bases, leaving 5 bases not matched to a gene. The DNA for the CDR3 is TGTGCCAGCAGCCCCCGACAGGGCGAAGAGACCCAGTACTTC. It translates to CASSPRQGEETQYF.

This clone has just a few counts. This sequence joins TRBV28 and TRBJ2-7, with 8 bases fitting TRBD2. This CDR3 region has 12 residues. Losses at the gene ends were 2 bases for V and 9 bases for J; bases not matched to a gene: 3. Germline V gene sequence: CDR1 MDHEN, CDR2 SYDVKM. The CDR3 DNA sequence: TGTGCCAGCAGTTTACCGGGAGGGGGGCAGTACTTC. As protein: CASSLPGGGQYF.

This rearrangement joins TRBV12-5 to TRBJ2-1, with D possibly matching TRBD2 (6 bases). This CDR3 has 16 amino acids. CDR1 and CDR2 from the germline V gene are LGHNT and FRNRAP. Trimming took off 5 bases at V and 7 bases at J, with 21 bases between the two ends. DNA for the CDR3: TGTGCTAGTGGTCCGCACGCGGGGATGGGCGGGAATGAGCAGTTCTTC. Amino acid sequence: CASGPHAGMGGNEQFF.

This chain links TRBV10-1 with TRBJ2-7; TRBD2 aligns across 8 bases. The CDR3 is 12 amino acids. Looked up from germline, CDR1 is WNHNN and CDR2 is SYGVQD (reference sequence). Germline trimming cut 4 bases from V and 5 bases from J; bases unmatched to any gene: 1. CDR3 loop: CASSAGGNEQYF. CDR3 nucleotide sequence: TGCGCCAGCAGTGCGGGGGGGAACGAGCAGTACTTC.

The chain links TRBV28 to TRBJ1-1; 8 bases align to TRBD1. The CDR3 is 14 amino acids. V dropped 6 bases and J dropped 10; count of bases not matched to a gene: 13. Germline loops: CDR1 MDHEN, CDR2 SYDVKM. The CDR3 loop reads CASRGGGQGGPAFF. The CDR3 DNA reads TGTGCCAGCAGGGGGGGAGGACAGGGAGGACCAGCTTTCTTT.

In DNA, the CDR3 is TGTGCCAGCAGTTCCTTGACAGGGGGCGCATCTGAAGCTTTCTTT. Translated, it gives CASSSLTGGASEAFF. The V call is TRBV6-5, the J call TRBJ1-1, with 10 bases aligning to TRBD1. The junction had 8 bases not matched to a gene; V was cut back by 4 bases and J by 6 bases. This CDR3 region has 15 residues. Germline V gene data show CDR1 as MNHEY and CDR2 as SVGAGI.

The V gene is TRBV6-5, the J gene TRBJ2-7, with TRBD1 identical over 9 bases. CDR3 length: 13 amino acids. Trimming cost V 7 bases and J 4 bases; bases outside gene matches: 5. Germline CDR1 is MNHEY and CDR2 is SVGAGI. The CDR3 region has the DNA TGTGCCAGCATAGGACAGGGGACATACGAGCAGTACTTC. Amino acid sequence: CASIGQGTYEQYF.

V usage is TRBV5-1 and J usage is TRBJ2-2; D call uncertain. The V and J ends lost 0 bases and 6 bases respectively, with 9 bases between them. The CDR3 covers 14 residues. Germline V gene data show CDR1 as SGHRS and CDR2 as YFSETQ. The CDR3 reads CASSLESKAGELFF. The CDR3 DNA sequence: TGCGCCAGCAGCTTGGAGAGTAAAGCCGGGGAGCTGTTTTTT.

The J gene is TRBJ2-2, the V gene TRBV27; weak D call: TRBD1 (6 bases). Germline CDR1 and CDR2: MNHEY and SMNVEV (reference sequence). With 6 bases removed from V and 1 base from J, the gap between germline ends came to 9 bases. CDR3 size: 14 residues. The CDR3 DNA sequence: TGTGCCAGCAGCCCCAGGGGGAACACCGGGGAGCTGTTTTTT. This gives the protein CASSPRGNTGELFF.

This sequence joins TRBV6-5 and TRBJ2-7; TRBD1 is a possible D gene (5 bases). The CDR3 is 13 residues long. V lost 7 bases, J lost 7 bases, and 17 bases lay in between. Germline loops: CDR1 MNHEY, CDR2 SVGAGI. The CDR3 region is CASTQWGGWEQYF. The CDR3 nucleotides are TGTGCCAGCACTCAGTGGGGCGGATGGGAGCAGTACTTC.

The chain is built from TRBV5-4 and TRBJ1-6, with D uncertain. Germline CDR1 reads SGHNT; CDR2 reads YYREEE (reference sequence). The CDR3 contains 15 residues. V shed 9 bases and J shed 0 bases, with 13 bases lying between them. The DNA of the CDR3 is TGTGCCACCCACTCCGGGGACTCCTATAATTCACCCCTCCACTTT. This sequence encodes CATHSGDSYNSPLHF.

The rearrangement links TRBV29-1 to TRBJ2-5; D not certain. Trimming took 4 bases from V and 0 from J, leaving 6 bases between them. The germline gives CDR1 SQVTM, CDR2 ANQGSEA. The CDR3 is 12 amino acids. Here the CDR3 DNA reads TGCAGCGTTGGCCGGTACCAAGAGACCCAGTACTTC. It codes for CSVGRYQETQYF. Together with reference TRBV29-1 and TRBJ2-5, the CDR3 gives the full variable domain: SAVISQKPSRDICQRGTSLTIQCQVDSQVTMMFWYRQQPGQSLTLIATANQGSEATYESGFVIDKFPISRPNLTFSTLTVSNMSPEDSSIYLCSVGRYQETQYFGPGTRLLVL.

This chain joins TRBV4-3 and TRBJ1-2; TRBD1 agrees at 10 bases. V lost 4 bases, J lost 3 bases, and 5 bases stayed unmatched. CDR1 and CDR2 (germline): LGHNA, YSLEER. This CDR3 region has 15 residues. The CDR3 DNA is TGCGCCAGCAGCCTAGGGACAGGGGCGGACTATGGCTACACCTTC. This translates into CASSLGTGADYGYTF.

The chain has TRBV3-1 (or the pseudogene TRBV3-2) and TRBJ1-4; TRBD1 matches at 9 bases. Germline V gives CDR1 LGHDT, CDR2 YNNKEL (reference sequence). The length of the CDR3 is 13 residues. V was pared by 3 bases and J by 8 bases, with 1 base of the junction left unmatched. CDR3 sequence reads: CASSQTGGEKLFF. The CDR3 DNA is TGTGCCAGCAGCCAGACAGGGGGGGAAAAACTGTTTTTT.

The chain's CDR3 is CASSSPQGSPLHF. Here the CDR3 DNA reads TGTGCCAGCAGCTCACCACAGGGCTCACCCCTCCACTTT. This rearrangement joins TRBV11-2 to TRBJ1-6; TRBD1 might be the D (6 bases). Trimming shortened V by 4 bases and J by 10 bases, and 11 bases separated the two germline ends. The CDR3 contains 13 residues. Germline V lookup: CDR1 SGHAT, CDR2 FQNNGV.

The chain combines TRBV7-2 with TRBJ2-7; the match to TRBD1 covers 9 bases. V shed 1 base, J shed 6 bases, and the junction held 13 bases outside the gene matches. The CDR3 loop spans 17 amino acids. CDR1 and CDR2 (germline): SGHTA, FQGNSA. CDR3 in amino acids: CASSLDLTGGKGGEQYF. Here the CDR3 DNA reads TGTGCCAGCAGCTTAGATTTGACAGGGGGAAAAGGGGGCGAGCAGTACTTC. Combining the CDR3 with reference TRBV7-2 and TRBJ2-7 gives the whole variable domain GAGVSQSPSNKVTEKGKDVELRCDPISGHTALYWYRQSLGQGLEFLIYFQGNSAPDKSGLPSDRFSAERTGGSVSTLTIQRTQQEDSAVYLCASSLDLTGGKGGEQYFGPGTRLTVT.

The J gene is TRBJ2-2, the V gene TRBV7-9; 9 bases line up with TRBD1. The V and J ends lost 4 bases and 6 bases, in that order; junction bases with no gene match: 3. Germline CDR1 is SEHNR and CDR2 is FQNEAQ (reference sequence). The CDR3 covers 14 residues. CDR3 sequence reads: CASSSRTGAGELFF. CDR3 bases: TGTGCCAGCAGCTCCCGGACAGGGGCCGGGGAGCTGTTTTTT.

This clone was seen just once. The rearrangement joins TRBV28 to TRBJ2-7; D is ambiguous. Trimming took 7 bases from V and 1 from J, leaving 11 bases between them. Germline CDR1 reads MDHEN; CDR2 reads SYDVKM. The CDR3 sequence is 13 residues long. CDR3 nucleotide sequence: TGTGCCAGCACCCTGCCGGGTTCCTACGAGCAGTACTTC. Protein product: CASTLPGSYEQYF.

The gene calls are TRBV2 and TRBJ2-5; 9 positions match TRBD1. Trimming at V came to 6 bases and at J to 5 bases, leaving 10 bases not matched to a gene. The germline CDR1 and CDR2 sequences are SNHLY and FYNNEI. This CDR3 has 15 amino acids. CDR3 nucleotides: TGTGCCAGCAGGGGACAGGGCCTCGAGAGGGAGACCCAGTACTTC. Amino acids: CASRGQGLERETQYF.

This chain joins TRBV4-2 and TRBJ2-7; tentatively, D is TRBD1 (5 bases). This CDR3 is built from 15 residues. Deletions cut 0 bases from V and 6 bases from J, with 15 bases between. CDR1 and CDR2 (germline): LGHNA, YNFKEQ. The CDR3 DNA follows: TGTGCCAGCAGCCAAGAAGAAGGGGCATACAGCGAGCAGTACTTC. This codes for CASSQEEGAYSEQYF.

The chain joins TRBV27 to TRBJ2-1; tentative D call: TRBD2 (5 bases). The germline V gene encodes CDR1 MNHEY and CDR2 SMNVEV (reference sequence). The CDR3 is 16 amino acids. V lost 5 bases and J 3 bases, leaving 17 bases between the germline ends. CDR3 sequence (DNA): TGTGCCAGCAGTCCGAATGGACTGATACGCTACAATGAGCAGTTCTTC. Its protein product is CASSPNGLIRYNEQFF.

The rearrangement uses TRBV2 and TRBJ2-7; the match to TRBD2 covers 8 bases. Germline assignment: CDR1 SNHLY and CDR2 FYNNEI. This CDR3 spans 14 amino acids. Germline trimming cut 6 bases from V and 0 bases from J; bases unmatched to any gene: 4. The CDR3 reads CASRTSGSSYEQYF. CDR3 DNA: TGTGCCAGCAGAACTAGCGGAAGCTCCTACGAGCAGTACTTC.